The 15 T cell receptor beta chains below come from one sample, sequenced in a study of tumor-infiltrating lymphocytes in oesophageal squamous cell carcinoma. One entry per CDR3 protein results from TCRdb running MiXCR on the PCR reads. The data contain 15,000 to 20,000 distinct CDR3 sequences, less than 45% of them seen just once; the ten biggest clones take up roughly 42%. The sequenced material came from esophageal tumor tissue. The source of these receptors is a male donor with esophageal squamous cell carcinoma.

Turning to this clonotype: In this CDR3 the conserved last residue, phenylalanine or tryptophan, is missing, so a read error is likely. This chain connects TRBV5-1 to TRBJ1-2; D not resolved. The CDR3 loop spans 16 amino acids. From germline, CDR1 is SGHRS and CDR2 YFSETQ. The CDR3 loop is CTSSHVAGRLNYGYTL. The CDR3 DNA reads TGCACCAGCAGCCACGTAGCCGGACGGTTGAACTATGGCTACACCTTA.

This clonotype was recorded many times. The junction shows a germline mismatch at one end, possibly a read error. V usage is TRBV5-6 and J usage is TRBJ2-5; 10 bases are a match to TRBD1. The CDR3 is 12 residues long. Per germline, CDR1 SGHDT and CDR2 YYEEEE. For the CDR3, the DNA is TGTGCCAGCAGCTTCCCGGGACAGGGGCAGAGGTTC. Its translation is CASSFPGQGQRF.

This clonotype is termed medium-sized. This sequence joins TRBV27 and TRBJ2-1, with 8 bases lining up with TRBD2. Germline V gives CDR1 MNHEY, CDR2 SMNVEV (reference sequence). This CDR3 comprises 14 residues. Trimming took 10 bases from V and 4 from J; bases not matched to a gene: 9. CDR3 sequence: CATYRGGDYNEQFF. The CDR3 DNA reads TGTGCCACATATCGGGGGGGCGATTACAATGAGCAGTTCTTC.

Comment on this clonotype: This may be a read error: a much more frequent sequence differs by one nucleotide. This chain connects TRBV24-1 to TRBJ2-1, with 7 bases that match TRBD1. The last part of the DNA fits TRBJ2-7 better; the J call may be wrong. Looked up from germline, CDR1 is KGHDR and CDR2 is SFDVKD. This CDR3 has 13 amino acids. Here the CDR3 DNA reads TGTGCCAGCAGGGGGAGCTCCTACAATGAGCAGTACTTC. Translated: CASRGSSYNEQYF.

A note on this clonotype: The final CDR3 position lacks the conserved phenylalanine or tryptophan, pointing to a likely read error. Because the CDR3's place on the DNA is in doubt, the DNA is left out and the CDR3 is given as listed by TCRdb. The chain links TRBV11-2 to TRBJ2-7; the tabulated D call, TRBD2, remains unverified against the DNA. The CDR3 region is 9 residues in length, termini included. Germline V gene data show CDR1 as SGHAT and CDR2 as FQNNGV. CDR3 amino acids: CASSSGLAG.

This clonotype was observed many times. The V gene is TRBV6-6, the J gene TRBJ2-1; the D is unclear. This CDR3 spans 17 amino acids. Between the trimmed V and J ends, which lost 0 bases and 5 bases, there was a span of 17 bases. Germline V gene lookup returns CDR1 MNHNY and CDR2 SVGAGI (reference sequence). The CDR3 protein is CASSYSNWHVINNEQFF. The CDR3 DNA is TGTGCCAGCAGTTACTCGAACTGGCATGTTATAAACAATGAGCAGTTCTTC.

V usage is TRBV7-2 and J usage is TRBJ2-3, with D possibly being TRBD1 (5 bases). Gene TRBJ2-7 matches the end of the DNA better, so the J call may be wrong. The CDR3 contains 14 residues. Germline loops: CDR1 SGHTA, CDR2 FQGNSA. The CDR3 region is CASSLDRTSVEQYF. CDR3 nucleotides: TGTGCCAGCAGCTTAGACAGGACCTCGGTAGAGCAGTACTTC.

This clonotype was detected ten times or more. The gene calls are TRBV12-3 or TRBV12-4 and TRBJ1-4; D unresolved. The CDR3 is 14 residues long. With 3 bases removed from V and 7 bases from J, the gap between germline ends came to 12 bases. The CDR3 DNA sequence: TGTGCCAGCAGTTTCGGCAGGATGGGTGAAAAACTGTTTTTT. Translation gives CASSFGRMGEKLFF.

This clonotype was observed a few times. A much larger clone differs from this one at a single base, so this may be a read error. The rearrangement joins TRBV19 to TRBJ2-3, with D tentatively TRBD2 (5 bases). Germline CDR1 and CDR2: LNHDA and SQIVND (reference sequence). V lost 8 bases and J 14 bases, leaving 23 bases between the germline ends. CDR3 size: 13 residues. This CDR3 reads CASSDPNTGELYF. Here the CDR3 DNA reads TGTGCCAGTTCAGACCCGAACACCGGGGAGCTGTATTTT.

This clonotype was seen only a few times. The chain is built from TRBV11-2 and TRBJ2-3; TRBD2 agrees at 8 bases. The germline V gene encodes CDR1 SGHAT and CDR2 FQNNGV. V lost 9 bases to trimming and J lost 3 bases; unmatched junction nucleotides: 8. This CDR3 has 14 amino acids. This chain's CDR3 is CASLAGSKTDTQYF. Here the CDR3 DNA reads TGTGCCAGTTTAGCGGGAAGTAAAACAGATACGCAGTATTTT.

This clonotype is hyperexpanded (1% or more) in the sample. This chain joins TRBV7-2 and TRBJ2-5; 10 positions match TRBD1. J was trimmed by 4 bases and V by 5 bases; bases with no gene match: 4. Germline loops: CDR1 SGHTA, CDR2 FQGNSA. The CDR3 contains 14 residues. The CDR3 region is CASSRDRGLETQYF. The CDR3 DNA is TGTGCCAGCAGCCGGGACAGGGGTTTAGAGACCCAGTACTTC.

This clonotype was seen many times. The chain combines TRBV12-3 or TRBV12-4 with TRBJ2-1; D may be TRBD2 (5 bases). This CDR3 contains 14 residues. Trimming stripped 0 bases from V and 7 bases from J, with 10 bases between. The CDR3 spells CASSLAGVGNEQFF. The CDR3 coding sequence is TGTGCCAGCAGTTTAGCGGGAGTAGGAAATGAGCAGTTCTTC.

This clonotype was counted many times. Since no conserved phenylalanine or tryptophan closes the CDR3, a read error is the likely cause. The DNA is left out, because the CDR3 cannot be placed on it with certainty; the CDR3 is given as TCRdb lists it. The V and J genes are TRBV6-8 and TRBJ2-6; TRBD1, as called in the table, went unchecked against the DNA. Germline assignment: CDR1 MNHGY and CDR2 SAAAGT. Both ends counted, the CDR3 spans 11 residues. CDR3 in amino acids: CWGNGIRDQDM.

This clonotype was seen ten or more times. This chain uses TRBV6-1 with TRBJ1-3; a weak D match, TRBD1 (6 bases). Germline V gene data show CDR1 as MNHNS and CDR2 as SASEGT. V lost 4 bases, J lost 9 bases, and 13 bases lay in between. This CDR3 has 13 amino acids. CDR3 amino acids: CASSAYRVGTIYF. In DNA, the CDR3 is TGTGCCAGCAGTGCTTACAGGGTTGGCACCATATATTTT.

This clonotype has a handful of counts. In this CDR3 the conserved last residue, phenylalanine or tryptophan, is missing, so a read error is likely. Because the CDR3's place on the DNA is in doubt, the DNA is left out and the CDR3 is given as listed by TCRdb. The gene calls are TRBV7-8 and TRBJ2-7; the D call of TRBD1 is as the table states it, not checked on the DNA. Germline V gives CDR1 SGHVS, CDR2 FQNEAQ. The CDR3 has 18 residues if both end residues are counted. The CDR3 reads CASSLLSRGDNYGYTFGS.